These 17 T cell receptor beta chains were sequenced from one sample in a study of T cell responses to AZD1222 COVID-19 vaccine. The protocol was immunoSEQ multiplex PCR, while the TCRdb copy is restricted to in-frame clones and leaves out a portion. The table shows approximately 110,000 clones, with around 87% occurring only once. The source was peripheral blood, collected on day 0 of AZD1222 vaccination. Receptor source: an adult in good health.

The gene calls are TRBV7-2 and TRBJ2-3; 8 nucleotides match TRBD2. The germline gives CDR1 SGHTA, CDR2 FQGNSA. V was clipped by 6 bases and J by 3 bases; unmatched bases: 11. The CDR3 loop spans 16 amino acids. CDR3: CASSPFGLAGTDTQYF. The CDR3 coding sequence is TGTGCCAGCAGTCCGTTCGGACTAGCAGGGACAGATACGCAGTATTTT.

This clone came up a few times. The chain uses TRBV7-9 and TRBJ2-1; D is unclear. The ends were cut back, 4 bases at V and 10 bases at J, with 8 bases in the middle. Germline assignment: CDR1 SEHNR and CDR2 FQNEAQ (reference sequence). CDR3 length equals 11 residues. CDR3 loop: CASSWMGEQFF. CDR3 nucleotides: TGTGCCAGCAGCTGGATGGGGGAGCAGTTCTTC.

The chain combines TRBV4-2 with TRBJ2-3, with TRBD2 matching 10 bases. The germline CDR1 and CDR2 sequences are LGHNA and YNFKEQ. The CDR3 runs to 17 residues. The V and J ends lost 1 base and 2 bases, in that order; junction bases with no gene match: 6. The CDR3 bases are TGTGCCAGCAGCCAAGCAAAGCGGGGGGGCCCCACAGATACGCAGTATTTT. As protein: CASSQAKRGGPTDTQYF.

The chain is built from TRBV6-2 or TRBV6-3 and TRBJ1-5; D might be TRBD1 (5 bases). V lost 6 bases and J 2 bases, leaving 20 bases between the germline ends. Per the germline V gene, CDR1 is MNHEY and CDR2 is SVGEGT. The CDR3 covers 17 residues. The CDR3 protein is CASSQGFRGSGNQPQHF. In DNA, the CDR3 is TGTGCCAGCAGCCAGGGATTTCGGGGGTCGGGCAATCAGCCCCAGCATTTT.

V usage is TRBV27 and J usage is TRBJ1-5, with D hard to call. This CDR3 spans 13 amino acids. The V end lost 5 bases, the J end lost 4 bases, and 9 bases lay between the germline ends. Germline V lookup: CDR1 MNHEY, CDR2 SMNVEV (reference sequence). The chain's CDR3 is CASSPARNQPQHF. The CDR3 DNA reads TGTGCCAGCAGTCCCGCTCGTAATCAGCCCCAGCATTTT.

This clone has only one observation. Other DNA sequences of this sample code for an identical CDR3. The chain combines TRBV5-1 with TRBJ2-7; the D is unclear. Germline V lookup: CDR1 SGHRS, CDR2 YFSETQ. The CDR3 runs 11 residues. The V and J ends lost 3 bases and 4 bases respectively, with 5 bases between them. Here the CDR3 DNA reads TGCGCCAGCAGCTCAGAATACGAGCAGTACTTC. Its protein is CASSSEYEQYF.

This clone was seen a single time. The J gene is TRBJ1-3, the V gene TRBV19; TRBD1 matches at 7 bases. Trimming took 5 bases from V and 2 from J; bases not matched to a gene: 12. Germline V CDR1 and CDR2: LNHDA, SQIVND (reference sequence). CDR3 length: 17 amino acids. CDR3 protein: CASSYQSTTGPGNTIYF. The CDR3 DNA reads TGTGCCAGTAGTTACCAGTCTACGACAGGGCCTGGAAACACCATATATTTT.

This chain connects TRBV5-4 to TRBJ2-1; TRBD2 matches 7 bases. Germline lookup yields CDR1 SGHNT and CDR2 YYREEE (reference sequence). The CDR3 runs to 14 residues. Trimming at V came to 1 base and at J to 6 bases, leaving 4 bases not matched to a gene. The CDR3 protein is CASSLFGGSNEQFF. The CDR3 DNA is TGTGCCAGCAGCTTGTTCGGCGGGAGCAATGAGCAGTTCTTC.

The chain links TRBV5-4 to TRBJ2-5; no reliable D call. CDR3 length: 15 residues. Germline V CDR1 and CDR2: SGHNT, YYREEE (reference sequence). Trimming pared 0 bases from V and 3 bases from J, leaving 12 bases between. In DNA form, the CDR3 reads TGTGCCAGCAGCTTGGACGGTTCTAGGGAAGAGACCCAGTACTTC. The encoded protein is CASSLDGSREETQYF.

This CDR3 reads CASSQSTGEISYEQYF. The CDR3 DNA is TGTGCCAGCAGCCAGAGCACGGGGGAAATCTCCTACGAGCAGTACTTC. The chain has TRBV3-1 (or the pseudogene TRBV3-2) and TRBJ2-7; D may be TRBD2 (6 bases). V was trimmed by 3 bases and J by 0 bases, leaving 15 bases between them. In germline, CDR1 is LGHDT, CDR2 YNNKEL (reference sequence). The CDR3 is made up of 16 amino acids.

V gene TRBV24-1 combines with J gene TRBJ1-2; 8 bases agree with TRBD1. The CDR3 runs 16 residues. J lost 2 bases, V lost 4 bases, and 8 bases had no gene match. Germline V gene data show CDR1 as KGHDR and CDR2 as SFDVKD. The CDR3 nucleotides are TGTGCCACCAGTGAAACAACAGGGGGAAAGAACTATGGCTACACCTTC. Translation gives CATSETTGGKNYGYTF.

V is TRBV19 and J is TRBJ1-3; a weak D match, TRBD1 (5 bases). V lost 4 bases to trimming and J lost 0 bases, with 16 bases between them. The germline gives CDR1 LNHDA, CDR2 SQIVND (reference sequence). This CDR3 spans 17 amino acids. CDR3 loop: CASSRSGGAHSGNTIYF. CDR3 nucleotides: TGTGCCAGTAGTAGGTCTGGCGGGGCCCACTCTGGAAACACCATATATTTT. The full variable domain, in which reference TRBV19 and TRBJ1-3 provide the parts outside the CDR3, is DGGITQSPKYLFRKEGQNVTLSCEQNLNHDAMYWYRQDPGQGLRLIYYSQIVNDFQKGDIAEGYSVSREKKESFPLTVTSAQKNPTAFYLCASSRSGGAHSGNTIYFGEGSWLTVV.

This rearrangement joins TRBV27 to TRBJ2-3; D is uncertain. V was shortened by 1 base and J by 2 bases, with 4 bases between the two germline ends. CDR1 and CDR2 (germline): MNHEY, SMNVEV (reference sequence). This CDR3 has 13 residues. CDR3 protein: CASSLLATDTQYF. The CDR3 DNA sequence: TGTGCCAGCAGTTTATTGGCCACAGATACGCAGTATTTT.

The CDR3 region is CATGRTSGNEKLFF. CDR3 nucleotides: TGTGCCACCGGCCGGACTTCGGGTAATGAAAAACTGTTTTTT. The rearrangement joins TRBV6-5 to TRBJ1-4, with unresolved D. Germline V gene sequence: CDR1 MNHEY, CDR2 SVGAGI. CDR3 length equals 14 residues. Between the trimmed V and J ends, which lost 10 bases and 4 bases, there was a span of 16 bases.

The rearrangement joins TRBV11-2 to TRBJ1-2, with 7 bases identical to TRBD1. The CDR3 is 16 amino acids. V dropped 4 bases and J dropped 3; count of bases not matched to a gene: 11. CDR1 and CDR2 from the germline V gene are SGHAT and FQNNGV. The CDR3 loop is CASSYGGRGLYYGYTF. The CDR3 DNA follows: TGTGCCAGCAGCTATGGTGGGAGGGGGCTATACTATGGCTACACCTTC.

V and J are TRBV7-6 and TRBJ2-3; 11 bases agree with TRBD2. Germline V gives CDR1 SGHVS, CDR2 FNYEAQ. The length of the CDR3 is 17 residues. V lost 5 bases, J lost 0 bases, and 7 bases stayed unmatched. CDR3: CASSLQTSGASTDTQYF. The CDR3 DNA reads TGTGCCAGCAGCCTCCAGACTAGCGGGGCCAGCACAGATACGCAGTATTTT.

V and J are TRBV10-2 and TRBJ1-1; TRBD1 aligns across 9 bases. The trim removed 6 bases at V and 8 bases at J, leaving 7 bases unmatched. Germline-derived CDR1 and CDR2 are WSHSY and SAAADI. The CDR3 sequence is 13 residues long. The CDR3 sequence is CASSDSGTGEAFF. CDR3 sequence (DNA): TGCGCCAGCAGCGACTCAGGGACAGGGGAAGCTTTCTTT.